This T cell receptor beta chain was sequenced during a study of OX40 agonist ivuxolimab in advanced cancers. Overall study results and limits: Expanded peripheral T cell antigen specificity was not determined. The CD4+ and CD8+ T cells in the blood had expanded clonally by week 6 at 0.1 to 3.0 mg/kg. Expansion of clones was among the lowest in partial responders at 0.1-3.0 mg/kg.

TCRdb's copy holds only in-frame clones and misses some; the assay was immunoSEQ multiplex PCR. The data show about 67,000 clones, more than 75% seen once. The germline gives CDR1 MRHNA, CDR2 SNTAGT. The CDR3 loop spans 15 amino acids. The cohort excluded patients with autoimmune disease history or systemic immunosuppression. Turning to this clone: Its antigen remains unknown. The junction departs from germline at one end; a sequencing error may be responsible.

V usage is TRBV6-4 and J usage is TRBJ2-7; 7 bases align to TRBD1. This sequence was found in an adult with an advanced solid tumor such as melanoma, head and neck, liver or kidney cancer. Sequenced here: CD4+ or CD8+ T cells sorted from blood, sampled in a trial of the OX40 agonist ivuxolimab. CDR3 DNA: TGTGCCATCAGTGAGTCGAAGGGGACAGACTACGAGCGGTACTTC. This codes for CAISESKGTDYERYF.